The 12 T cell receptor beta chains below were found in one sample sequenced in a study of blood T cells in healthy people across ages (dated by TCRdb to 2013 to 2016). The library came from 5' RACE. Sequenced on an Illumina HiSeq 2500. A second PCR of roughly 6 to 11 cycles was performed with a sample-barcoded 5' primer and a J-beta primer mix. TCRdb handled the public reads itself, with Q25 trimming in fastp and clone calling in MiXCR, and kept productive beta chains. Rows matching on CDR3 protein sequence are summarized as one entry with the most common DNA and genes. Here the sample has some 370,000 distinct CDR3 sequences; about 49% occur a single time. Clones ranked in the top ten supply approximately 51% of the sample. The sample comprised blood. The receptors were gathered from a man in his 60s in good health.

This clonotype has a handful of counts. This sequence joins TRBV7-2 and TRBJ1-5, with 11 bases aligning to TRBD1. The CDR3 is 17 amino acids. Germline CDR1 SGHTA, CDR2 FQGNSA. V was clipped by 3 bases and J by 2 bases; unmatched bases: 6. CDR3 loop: CASSLGTGGFRNQPQHF. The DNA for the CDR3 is TGTGCCAGCAGCTTGGGGACAGGGGGTTTTCGCAATCAGCCCCAGCATTTT. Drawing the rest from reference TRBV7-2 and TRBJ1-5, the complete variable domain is GAGVSQSPSNKVTEKGKDVELRCDPISGHTALYWYRQSLGQGLEFLIYFQGNSAPDKSGLPSDRFSAERTGGSVSTLTIQRTQQEDSAVYLCASSLGTGGFRNQPQHFGDGTRLSIL.

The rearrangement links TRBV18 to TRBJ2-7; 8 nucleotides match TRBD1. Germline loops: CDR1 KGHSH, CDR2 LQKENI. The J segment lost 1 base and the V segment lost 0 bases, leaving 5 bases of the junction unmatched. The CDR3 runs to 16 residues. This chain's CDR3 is CASSPPTGQDSYEQYF. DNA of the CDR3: TGTGCCAGCTCACCACCTACGGGACAGGATTCCTACGAGCAGTACTTC.

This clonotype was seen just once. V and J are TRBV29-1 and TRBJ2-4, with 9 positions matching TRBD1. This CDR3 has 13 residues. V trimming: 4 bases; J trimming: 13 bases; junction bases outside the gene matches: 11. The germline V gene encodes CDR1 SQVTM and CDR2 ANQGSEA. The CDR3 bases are TGCAGCGTTGGGGACAGGGCTATGCAAGAGCAGTACTTC. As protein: CSVGDRAMQEQYF.

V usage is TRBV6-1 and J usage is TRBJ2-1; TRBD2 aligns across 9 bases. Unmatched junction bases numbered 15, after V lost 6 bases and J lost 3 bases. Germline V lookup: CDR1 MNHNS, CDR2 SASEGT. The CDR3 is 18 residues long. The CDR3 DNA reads TGTGCCAGCAGCCCAGGGGCTAGCGGGATACCCTTCTACAATGAGCAGTTCTTC. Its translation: CASSPGASGIPFYNEQFF.

Here the CDR3 DNA reads TGTGCCAGCAGCCCCGGGGCAGTTGTCTACGAGCAGTACTTC. Translation: CASSPGAVVYEQYF. This chain joins TRBV7-9 and TRBJ2-7; either TRBD1 or TRBD2 may fit D (5 bases each). Per the germline V gene, CDR1 is SEHNR and CDR2 is FQNEAQ (reference sequence). The CDR3 length is 14 residues. The germline V and J ends were trimmed by 5 bases and 3 bases, with 14 bases remaining between them.

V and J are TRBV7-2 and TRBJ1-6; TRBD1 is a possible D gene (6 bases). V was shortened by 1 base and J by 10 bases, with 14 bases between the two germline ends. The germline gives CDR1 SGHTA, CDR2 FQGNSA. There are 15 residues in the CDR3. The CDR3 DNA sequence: TGTGCCAGCAGCTTAGACGGCAGGGGAGGGTCACCCCTCCACTTT. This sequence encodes CASSLDGRGGSPLHF.

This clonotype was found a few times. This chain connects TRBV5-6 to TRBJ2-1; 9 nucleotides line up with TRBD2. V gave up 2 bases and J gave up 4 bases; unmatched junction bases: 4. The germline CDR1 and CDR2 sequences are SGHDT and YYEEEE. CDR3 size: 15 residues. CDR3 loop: CASSFVTSGYNEQFF. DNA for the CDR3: TGTGCCAGCAGCTTCGTGACTAGCGGTTACAATGAGCAGTTCTTC. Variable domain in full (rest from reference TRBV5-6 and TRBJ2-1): DAGVTQSPTHLIKTRGQQVTLRCSPKSGHDTVSWYQQALGQGPQFIFQYYEEEERQRGNFPDRFSGHQFPNYSSELNVNALLLGDSALYLCASSFVTSGYNEQFFGPGTRLTVL.

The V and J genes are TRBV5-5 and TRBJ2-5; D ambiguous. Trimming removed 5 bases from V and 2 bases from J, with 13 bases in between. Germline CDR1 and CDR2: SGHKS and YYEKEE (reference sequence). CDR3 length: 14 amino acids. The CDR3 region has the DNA TGTGCCAGCAGTGATGGCCGGTTACAAGAGACCCAGTACTTC. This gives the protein CASSDGRLQETQYF.

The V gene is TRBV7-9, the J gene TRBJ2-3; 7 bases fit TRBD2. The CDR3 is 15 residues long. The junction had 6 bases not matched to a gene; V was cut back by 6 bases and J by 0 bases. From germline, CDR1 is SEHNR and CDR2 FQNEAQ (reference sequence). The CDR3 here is CASSSLAESTDTQYF. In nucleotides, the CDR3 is TGTGCCAGCAGTTCTCTAGCGGAGAGCACAGATACGCAGTATTTT.

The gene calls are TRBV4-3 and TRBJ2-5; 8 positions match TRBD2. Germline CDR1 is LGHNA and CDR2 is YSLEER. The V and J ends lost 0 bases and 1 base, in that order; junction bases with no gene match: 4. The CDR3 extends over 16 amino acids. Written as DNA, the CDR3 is TGCGCCAGCAGCCAAGATCTGGGGACTAGCCAAGAGACCCAGTACTTC. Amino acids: CASSQDLGTSQETQYF.

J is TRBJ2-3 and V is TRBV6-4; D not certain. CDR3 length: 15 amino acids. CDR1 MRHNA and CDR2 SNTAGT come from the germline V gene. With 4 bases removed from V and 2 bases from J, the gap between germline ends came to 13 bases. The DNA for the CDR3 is TGTGCCAGCAGTGTCCGACATGGCCCCACAGATACGCAGTATTTT. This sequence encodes CASSVRHGPTDTQYF.

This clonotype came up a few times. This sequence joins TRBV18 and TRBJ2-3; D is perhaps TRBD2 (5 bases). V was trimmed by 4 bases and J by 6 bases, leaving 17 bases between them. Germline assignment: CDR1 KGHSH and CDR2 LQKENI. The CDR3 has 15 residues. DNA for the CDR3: TGTGCCAGCTCACGTTCCGGATCTAGCCGGGATACGCAGTATTTT. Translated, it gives CASSRSGSSRDTQYF. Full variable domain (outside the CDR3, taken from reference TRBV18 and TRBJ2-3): NAGVMQNPRHLVRRRGQEARLRCSPMKGHSHVYWYRQLPEEGLKFMVYLQKENIIDESGMPKERFSAEFPKEGPSILRIQQVVRGDSAAYFCASSRSGSSRDTQYFGPGTRLTVL.